The clone carrying this T cell receptor (beta chain) was seen just once. The sample originates from a study of technical replicates of blood from a few donors. The data were produced by immunoSEQ multiplex PCR, yet TCRdb's version contains in-frame clones alone and is incomplete. The sample lists 74,000 or so clones; over 80% were seen once. V gave up 4 bases and J gave up 4 bases, with 11 bases separating them. Germline V lookup: CDR1 MGHDK, CDR2 SYGVNS. The CDR3 length is 14 residues. The material sequenced was T cells isolated from PBMCs. J is TRBJ1-3 and V is TRBV25-1; D is perhaps TRBD1 (6 bases). This TCR derives from a human donor in good health. CDR3 sequence reads: CASSAGTYGNTIYF. DNA of the CDR3: TGTGCCAGCAGTGCCGGGACATACGGAAACACCATATATTTT.